Described below is a single T cell receptor (beta chain) sequence and its context. Data came from immunoSEQ multiplex PCR; TCRdb stores just in-frame clones and leaves some out. The data hold more than 200,000 clones, with approximately 88% observed a single time. This sample is part of a study of blood T cell repertoires in COVID-19. Study context: T cells, B-cell-depleted T cells, or PBMCs supplied cDNA or gDNA.

J lost 4 bases, V lost 0 bases, and 4 bases had no gene match. The CDR3 covers 15 residues. In germline, CDR1 is SGDLS, CDR2 YYNGEE. This sequence joins TRBV9 and TRBJ2-1; 7 bases map to TRBD2. Sequenced input: peripheral blood. This clonotype was sampled from a woman in her thirties with COVID-19, enrolled during active disease. DNA for the CDR3: TGTGCCAGCAGCGTAGACGGGAGGCCTTACAATGAGCAGTTCTTC. As protein: CASSVDGRPYNEQFF.